Below are 8 T cell receptor beta chains sequenced from a single sample in a study of PD-L1 blockade in urothelial cancer. Sample time point: pretreatment peripheral blood. The table came from immunoSEQ multiplex PCR; TCRdb's copy has only in-frame clones and leaves some out. The sample consists of under 60,000 clones, approximately 79% of them appearing once. Sequenced here: PBMCs, sampled around atezolizumab (anti-PD-L1) treatment. These receptors all come from a man aged 65 to 85 with urothelial cancer.

This chain connects TRBV9 to TRBJ2-5, with 11 bases identical to TRBD2. The CDR3 runs to 15 residues. Germline V gene lookup returns CDR1 SGDLS and CDR2 YYNGEE. Unmatched junction bases numbered 4, after V lost 2 bases and J lost 4 bases. The CDR3 DNA sequence: TGTGCCAGCAGCGTGACTAGCGGGGTTGTAGAGACCCAGTACTTC. Translation: CASSVTSGVVETQYF.

This clone came up a few times. The genes are TRBV5-4 and TRBJ1-2; unclear D gene. This CDR3 spans 13 amino acids. CDR1 is SGHNT and CDR2 is YYREEE in the germline V gene (reference sequence). The V and J ends lost 4 bases and 0 bases respectively, with 7 bases between them. The CDR3 DNA is TGTGCCAGCAGCGTTACAACTAACTATGGCTACACCTTC. Translation gives CASSVTTNYGYTF.

In this sample, this clone turned up a few times. V and J are TRBV7-3 and TRBJ2-2; tentative D call: TRBD2 (6 bases). The CDR3 extends over 13 amino acids. CDR1 and CDR2 (germline): SGHTA, FQGTGA. Trimming took off 2 bases at V and 7 bases at J, with 8 bases between the two ends. CDR3 sequence: CASSLQGGGELFF. CDR3 nucleotide sequence: TGTGCCAGCAGCTTACAGGGAGGCGGGGAGCTGTTTTTT.

This chain uses TRBV4-3 with TRBJ2-2, with 7 nucleotides matching TRBD2. V dropped 0 bases and J dropped 1; count of bases not matched to a gene: 2. This CDR3 has 16 amino acids. Germline CDR1 is LGHNA and CDR2 is YSLEER. The CDR3 protein is CASSQERGMNTGELFF. Written as DNA, the CDR3 is TGCGCCAGCAGCCAAGAGCGGGGGATGAACACCGGGGAGCTGTTTTTT.

The gene calls are TRBV18 and TRBJ2-3; TRBD2 aligns across 11 bases. V gave up 1 base and J gave up 0 bases; unmatched junction bases: 6. Germline assignment: CDR1 KGHSH and CDR2 LQKENI. The CDR3 loop spans 18 amino acids. In nucleotides, the CDR3 is TGTGCCAGCTCACCACTTCCCGGGACTAGCGGTAGCACAGATACGCAGTATTTT. As protein: CASSPLPGTSGSTDTQYF.

The genes are TRBV5-6 and TRBJ1-5; D unclear. Germline values: CDR1 SGHDT, CDR2 YYEEEE. CDR3 size: 13 residues. The V end was cut by 4 bases, the J end by 12 bases, with 17 bases between. The CDR3 coding sequence is TGTGCCAGCAGCCTCGGGATCTCCGGTCTCCAGCATTTT. It is translated as CASSLGISGLQHF.

V and J are TRBV6-4 and TRBJ2-2; 8 bases match TRBD1. Per the germline V gene, CDR1 is MRHNA and CDR2 is SNTAGT. The junction had 6 bases not matched to a gene; V was cut back by 0 bases and J by 6 bases. The CDR3 has 16 amino acids. The CDR3 reads CASSDSSRGRAGELFF. CDR3 DNA: TGTGCCAGCAGTGACTCGAGCAGGGGGCGCGCCGGGGAGCTGTTTTTT.

The V gene is TRBV6-1, the J gene TRBJ1-2; D unresolved. The CDR3 is made up of 13 amino acids. With 5 bases removed from V and 1 base from J, the gap between germline ends came to 8 bases. From germline, CDR1 is MNHNS and CDR2 SASEGT. The CDR3 DNA follows: TGTGCCAGCAGTCGTAGCGTTAACTATGGCTACACCTTC. It specifies CASSRSVNYGYTF.